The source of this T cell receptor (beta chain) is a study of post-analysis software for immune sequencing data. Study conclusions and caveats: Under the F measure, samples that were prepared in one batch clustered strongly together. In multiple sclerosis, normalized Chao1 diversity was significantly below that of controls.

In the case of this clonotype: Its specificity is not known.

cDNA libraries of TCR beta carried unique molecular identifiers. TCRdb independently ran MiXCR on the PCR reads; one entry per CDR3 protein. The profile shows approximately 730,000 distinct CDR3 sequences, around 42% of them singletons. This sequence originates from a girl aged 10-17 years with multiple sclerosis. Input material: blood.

The CDR3 here is CASSQESSANYEQYF. The CDR3 region has the DNA TGTGCCAGCAGCCAAGAGAGTTCGGCGAACTACGAGCAGTACTTC. V usage is TRBV4-2 and J usage is TRBJ2-7; the D is unclear. This CDR3 region has 15 residues. The V end was cut by 0 bases, the J end by 3 bases, with 12 bases between. The germline V gene has CDR1 LGHNA and CDR2 YNFKEQ.